These T cell receptor beta chains were read from a single sample in a study of human T cells and chemical hapten exposure. From the RACE reads, TCRdb called clonotypes with MiXCR, one entry per CDR3 protein. The table shows 150,000 to 200,000 distinct CDR3 sequences, with roughly a quarter occurring only once. The sample was whole blood, taken in connection with sensitization to the hapten diphenylcyclopropenone (DPC). The receptors shown here come from a woman aged 18-29 years with alopecia areata. Some clones in this sample may be carry-over from other donors' samples. CDR3s include the opening cysteine and the closing phenylalanine or tryptophan. A D gene is named only where the DNA matches it firmly. Clone size appears in some rows only: once, few, many, or a class for an expanded clone.

NA	TRBJ2-3	TRBV19	NA	CASSPQGGTDTQYF	TGTGCCAGTAGTCCTCAAGGGGGGACAGATACGCAGTATTTT
NA	TRBJ2-7	TRBV27	few	CASSLGWRDRQYF	TGTGCCAGCAGTTTAGGCTGGAGGGATCGGCAGTACTTC
TRBD2	TRBJ2-2	TRBV5-1	few	CATSSGAGELFF	TGCGCCACCTCAAGCGGGGCCGGGGAGCTGTTTTTT
NA	TRBJ2-7	TRBV6-2/TRBV6-3	NA	CASRYSQESTYEQYF	TGTGCCAGCAGGTACAGCCAGGAGTCCACCTACGAGCAGTACTTC
NA	TRBJ1-1	TRBV5-1	NA	CASSLLVSGGTEAFF	TGCGCCAGCAGCTTGCTAGTTTCCGGGGGCACTGAAGCTTTCTTT
NA	TRBJ2-4	TRBV19	few	CASSGTPYPPKNIQYF	TGTGCCAGTAGCGGGACTCCATATCCCCCGAAAAACATTCAGTACTTC
TRBD1	TRBJ1-4	TRBV7-9	NA	CASSLGTGITNEKLFF	TGTGCCAGCAGCTTGGGGACAGGGATAACTAATGAAAAACTGTTTTTT
NA	TRBJ1-1	TRBV7-9	few	CASSQAFF	TGTGCCAGCAGCCAAGCTTTCTTT
TRBD1	TRBJ2-3	TRBV6-5	NA	CASSLSQGADTQYF	TGTGCCAGCAGTTTATCCCAGGGGGCAGATACGCAGTATTTT
NA	TRBJ1-5	TRBV4-1	few	CASSQGETDIQPQHF	TGCGCCAGCAGCCAAGGAGAAACAGATATTCAGCCCCAGCATTTT
NA	TRBJ2-1	TRBV18	NA	CASSPPLGNEQFF	TGTGCCAGCTCACCACCCTTGGGGAATGAGCAGTTCTTC
NA	TRBJ2-1	TRBV7-9	few	CASSLGAGVRDEQFF	TGTGCCAGCAGCTTAGGGGCAGGGGTTCGTGATGAGCAGTTCTTC
TRBD2	TRBJ2-7	TRBV4-1	NA	CASSPDAGDYEQYF	TGCGCCAGCAGCCCCGATGCGGGAGACTACGAGCAGTACTTC
TRBD1	TRBJ2-7	TRBV20-1	NA	CSRQGAGYEQYF	TGCAGTAGGCAGGGGGCAGGGTACGAGCAGTACTTC
NA	TRBJ2-1	TRBV7-2	few	CASSLVSAGHNEQFF	TGTGCCAGCAGCTTAGTCTCCGCGGGGCACAATGAGCAGTTCTTC
NA	TRBJ1-1	TRBV6-5	few	CASSLGRDPPTEAFF	TGTGCCAGCAGCCTGGGTCGGGACCCGCCAACTGAAGCTTTCTTT
NA	TRBJ2-2	TRBV12-3/TRBV12-4	NA	CASRTGTNTGELFF	TGTGCCAGCAGGACCGGGACTAACACCGGGGAGCTGTTTTTT
NA	TRBJ2-5	TRBV29-1	many	CSATRSETQYF	TGCAGCGCCACGAGGAGCGAGACCCAGTACTTC
NA	TRBJ2-2	TRBV29-1	NA	CSAGGPNTGELFF	TGCAGCGCCGGGGGGCCGAACACCGGGGAGCTGTTTTTT
NA	TRBJ2-2	TRBV21-1	few	CASSKGLAGYTGELFF	TGTGCCAGCAGCAAAGGACTAGCGGGGTACACCGGGGAGCTGTTTTTT
TRBD1	TRBJ2-7	TRBV7-9	NA	CASSAGTGLYEQYF	TGTGCCAGCAGCGCAGGGACAGGACTTTACGAGCAGTACTTC
NA	TRBJ2-7	TRBV29-1	NA	CSVGGGGEQYF	TGCAGCGTCGGCGGGGGCGGCGAGCAGTACTTC
TRBD2	TRBJ2-7	TRBV7-2	once	CASSLGLVSYEQYF	TGTGCCAGCAGCTTGGGACTAGTTTCCTACGAGCAGTACTTC
NA	TRBJ2-2	TRBV4-3	NA	CASSQGRRAGELFF	TGCGCCAGCAGCCAAGGTCGGAGGGCCGGGGAGCTGTTTTTT
NA	TRBJ2-1	TRBV2	NA	CASSERGAKYNEQFF	TGTGCCAGCAGTGAAAGGGGGGCTAAGTACAATGAGCAGTTCTTC